The clone carrying this TCR beta chain occurred many times. Its antigen is still unknown. The sample belongs to a study of T cells in Graves' hyperthyroidism and ophthalmopathy. Findings and limits, study-wide: Model predictions of ophthalmopathy came a median roughly 6.4 months before onset.

Clinicians diagnosed patients from clinical symptoms, serum thyroxine and TRAb, thyroid ultrasound and orbital computed tomography. PBMCs stemmed from approximately 9.1 ml fresh peripheral blood. Using RNA transcripts as the source, TCR beta CDR3 regions were amplified. The primer set for the first-round RT-PCR of the TCR CDR3 was HTBI. TCRdb passed the multiplex PCR reads through MiXCR, listing each CDR3 protein once. The sample yields hundreds of thousands of distinct CDR3 sequences, about a fifth seen once. The sequenced sample consisted of blood. The clonotype originates from a young woman with Graves' hyperthyroidism.

The CDR3 sequence: CASSFDRGLNEQYF. The CDR3 bases are TGCGCCAGCAGTTTCGACAGGGGGCTGAACGAGCAGTACTTC. The V and J genes are TRBV5-1 and TRBJ2-7, with TRBD1 matching 10 bases. Per germline, CDR1 SGHRS and CDR2 YFSETQ. The CDR3 has 14 amino acids. Trimming removed 5 bases from V and 5 bases from J; junction bases left unmatched: 7.